The source of this TCR beta chain is a study of cytomegalovirus exposure and HLA in healthy donors. PCR used 60 Vbeta primers and 13 Jbeta primers. Sequencing was performed with immunoSEQ multiplex PCR; in TCRdb, only in-frame clones are kept and a portion is missing. The sample totals approximately 200,000 clones. The germline CDR1 and CDR2 sequences are MNHEY and SVGAGI. This CDR3 comprises 15 residues. Comments on this clone: The junction departs from the called germline gene at one end, perhaps through a read error.

The sequencing input was PBMCs. V and J are TRBV6-5 and TRBJ2-5, with 14 bases matching TRBD2. This TCR derives from a boy aged 5-17 years in good health and CMV-seronegative. The CDR3 region has the DNA TGTGCCAGCAGCCGACTAGCGGGGGGGGAAGAGATCCAGTACTTC. Translating gives CASSRLAGGEEIQYF.